The 10 T cell receptor beta chains below come from one sample, sequenced in a study of identical twins. TCRdb re-called the 5' RACE reads with MiXCR, one entry per CDR3 protein. The repertoire consists of about 720,000 distinct CDR3 sequences, with roughly 18% occurring once and the leading ten covering around 12%. This sample was also put to use in a study of T cells expressing NK-cell markers.

The sample comprised PBMCs. The receptors originated from a young woman in good health.

This clonotype was seen a few times. This chain joins TRBV5-1 and TRBJ2-5, with 7 bases fitting TRBD2. The germline CDR1 and CDR2 sequences are SGHRS and YFSETQ. The length of the CDR3 is 15 residues. Losses at the gene ends were 2 bases for V and 2 bases for J; bases not matched to a gene: 6. Here the CDR3 reads CASSLLAQQQETQYF. In DNA, the CDR3 is TGCGCCAGCAGCTTACTAGCGCAACAACAAGAGACCCAGTACTTC. Using reference TRBV5-1 and TRBJ2-5 for the parts outside the CDR3, the full variable domain is KAGVTQTPRYLIKTRGQQVTLSCSPISGHRSVSWYQQTPGQGLQFLFEYFSETQRNKGNFPGRFSGRQFSNSRSEMNVSTLELGDSALYLCASSLLAQQQETQYFGPGTRLLVL.

This clonotype was detected many times. The chain has TRBV12-3 or TRBV12-4 and TRBJ2-3; 7 bases align to TRBD2. Trimming at V came to 2 bases and at J to 3 bases, leaving 14 bases not matched to a gene. The CDR3 runs to 18 residues. Here the CDR3 reads CASSLRVQASGETDTQYF. The DNA of the CDR3 is TGTGCCAGCAGTTTACGCGTGCAGGCTAGCGGTGAGACAGATACGCAGTATTTT.

This chain joins TRBV10-2 and TRBJ1-1; D is ambiguous. The CDR3 runs to 11 residues. The V and J ends lost 6 bases and 7 bases respectively, with 9 bases between them. Germline values: CDR1 WSHSY, CDR2 SAAADI. CDR3 in amino acids: CASRARDEAFF. Here the CDR3 DNA reads TGCGCCAGCAGGGCGCGGGATGAAGCTTTCTTT.

This chain uses TRBV7-9 with TRBJ1-1; D is undetermined. This CDR3 comprises 16 residues. V dropped 1 base and J dropped 4 bases, with 16 bases sitting between them. Germline CDR1 reads SEHNR; CDR2 reads FQNEAQ (reference sequence). CDR3 amino acids: CASSLGGMGKSTEAFF. The CDR3 nucleotides read TGTGCCAGCAGCTTAGGAGGTATGGGAAAAAGCACTGAAGCTTTCTTT.

This rearrangement joins TRBV29-1 to TRBJ2-2; D gene unclear. Germline lookup yields CDR1 SQVTM and CDR2 ANQGSEA. This CDR3 is built from 11 residues. Trimming cost V 6 bases and J 2 bases, with 4 bases left between them. Here the CDR3 reads CSVGNTGELFF. The CDR3 DNA sequence: TGCAGCGTCGGAAACACCGGGGAGCTGTTTTTT.

This clonotype was counted between two and nine times. The chain's CDR3 is CASSYGSRDSPLHF. CDR3 nucleotide sequence: TGTGCCAGCAGTTACGGCTCGAGAGATTCACCCCTCCACTTT. The chain has TRBV6-2 or TRBV6-3 and TRBJ1-6; no firm D call. The V end was cut by 2 bases, the J end by 8 bases, with 10 bases between. Germline loops: CDR1 MNHEY, CDR2 SVGEGT. This CDR3 is built from 14 residues.

The chain carries TRBV20-1 and TRBJ1-2, with 7 bases fitting TRBD1. The CDR3 runs 13 residues. CDR1 is DFQATT and CDR2 is SNEGSKA in the germline V gene (reference sequence). Losses at the gene ends were 1 base for V and 7 bases for J; bases not matched to a gene: 6. CDR3 DNA sequence: TGCAGTGCTAGAGTCACAGGGGTTGGTGGCTACACCTTC. As protein: CSARVTGVGGYTF.

The V call is TRBV20-1, the J call TRBJ2-2; D might be TRBD2 (6 bases). The CDR3 contains 15 residues. The V end was cut by 6 bases, the J end by 4 bases, with 18 bases between. The germline CDR1 and CDR2 sequences are DFQATT and SNEGSKA (reference sequence). The CDR3 DNA sequence: TGCAGTGCCCCCGTACCGGGAGTCGCCACCGGGGAGCTGTTTTTT. It specifies CSAPVPGVATGELFF.

The V and J genes are TRBV20-1 and TRBJ2-1; D gene unclear. V gave up 5 bases and J gave up 4 bases, with 9 bases separating them. This CDR3 region has 12 residues. The germline V gene has CDR1 DFQATT and CDR2 SNEGSKA (reference sequence). CDR3 loop: CSARNVYNEQFF. DNA of the CDR3: TGCAGTGCTCGAAACGTTTACAATGAGCAGTTCTTC.

This chain joins TRBV7-2 and TRBJ2-5; perhaps TRBD1 as D (5 bases). Germline V gives CDR1 SGHTA, CDR2 FQGNSA. Deletions cut 4 bases from V and 5 bases from J, with 8 bases between. The CDR3 is made up of 12 amino acids. The CDR3 is CASSSHRETQYF. For the CDR3, the DNA is TGTGCCAGCAGCTCGCACAGGGAGACCCAGTACTTC.